This TCR beta chain is from a study of T-cell reconstitution after alpha-beta-depleted transplantation in children. Study outcomes and limitations: The authors attributed T-cell counts and diversity one year after transplant mostly to newly produced T cells. It was surviving recipient T cells and thymic progenitors that gave some patients high TCRbeta diversity at day 60.

The sample holds many counts of this clonotype. Its antigen is as yet unknown. The authors prepared the TCRbeta library with unique molecular identifiers. TCRdb itself ran the PCR reads through MiXCR, one entry per CDR3 protein. The sample lists hundreds of thousands of distinct CDR3 sequences; over 9% were seen once. CDR1 SQVTM and CDR2 ANQGSEA come from the germline V gene. CDR3 size: 13 residues. Trimming took off 5 bases at V and 6 bases at J, with 17 bases between the two ends. This TCR was recovered from a boy less than two years old with acute myeloid leukemia, due to receive a stem cell transplant. The material was PBMCs, obtained before TCRalphabeta/CD19-depleted stem cell transplant. V usage is TRBV29-1 and J usage is TRBJ2-7; tentative D call: TRBD2 (6 bases). CDR3 loop: CSVSQGGTCEQYF. The CDR3 DNA reads TGCAGCGTTTCCCAGGGTGGGACTTGCGAGCAGTACTTC.